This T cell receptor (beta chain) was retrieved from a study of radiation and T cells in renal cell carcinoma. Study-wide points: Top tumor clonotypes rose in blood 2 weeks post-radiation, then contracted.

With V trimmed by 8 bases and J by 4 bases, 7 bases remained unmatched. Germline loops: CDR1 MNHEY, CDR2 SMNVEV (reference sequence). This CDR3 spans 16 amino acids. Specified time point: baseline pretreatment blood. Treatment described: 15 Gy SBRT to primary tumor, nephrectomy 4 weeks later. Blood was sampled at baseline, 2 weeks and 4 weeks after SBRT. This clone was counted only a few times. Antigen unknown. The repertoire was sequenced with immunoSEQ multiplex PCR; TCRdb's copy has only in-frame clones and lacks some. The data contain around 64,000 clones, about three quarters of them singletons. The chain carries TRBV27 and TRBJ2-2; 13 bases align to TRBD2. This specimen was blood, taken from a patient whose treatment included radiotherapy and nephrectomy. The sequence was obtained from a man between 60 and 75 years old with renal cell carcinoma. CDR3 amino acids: CASRTSGGRGTGELFF. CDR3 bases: TGTGCCAGCCGGACTAGCGGGGGCCGAGGCACCGGGGAGCTGTTTTTT.